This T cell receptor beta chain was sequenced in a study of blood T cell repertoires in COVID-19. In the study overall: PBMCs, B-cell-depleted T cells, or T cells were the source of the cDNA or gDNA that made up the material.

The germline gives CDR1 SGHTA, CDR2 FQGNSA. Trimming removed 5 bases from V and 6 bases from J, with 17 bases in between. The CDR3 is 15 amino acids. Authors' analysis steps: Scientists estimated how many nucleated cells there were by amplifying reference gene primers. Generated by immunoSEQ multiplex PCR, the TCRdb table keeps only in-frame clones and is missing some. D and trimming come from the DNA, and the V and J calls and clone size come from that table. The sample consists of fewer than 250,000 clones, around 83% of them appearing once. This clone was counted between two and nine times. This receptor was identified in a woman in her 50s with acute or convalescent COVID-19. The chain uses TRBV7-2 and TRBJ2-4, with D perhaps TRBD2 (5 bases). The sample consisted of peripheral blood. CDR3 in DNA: TGTGCCAGCAGCCCCAATACCCGGAGGATAAACATTCAGTACTTC. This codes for CASSPNTRRINIQYF.